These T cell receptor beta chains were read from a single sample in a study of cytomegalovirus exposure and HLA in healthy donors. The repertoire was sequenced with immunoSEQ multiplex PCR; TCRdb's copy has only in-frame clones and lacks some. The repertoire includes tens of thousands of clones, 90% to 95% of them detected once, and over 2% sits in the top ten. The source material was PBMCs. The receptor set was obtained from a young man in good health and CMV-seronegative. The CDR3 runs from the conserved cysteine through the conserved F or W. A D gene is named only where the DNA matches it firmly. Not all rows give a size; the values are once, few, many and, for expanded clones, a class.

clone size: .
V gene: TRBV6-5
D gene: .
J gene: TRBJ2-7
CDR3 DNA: TGTGCCAGCAGAAGAGACAGCGAGCAGTACTTC
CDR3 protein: CASRRDSEQYF

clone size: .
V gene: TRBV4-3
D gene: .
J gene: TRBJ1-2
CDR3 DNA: TGCGCCAGCAGCCAAGATCGTCTTGGCTACACCTTC
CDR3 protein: CASSQDRLGYTF

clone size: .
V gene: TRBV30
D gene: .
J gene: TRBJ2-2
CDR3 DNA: TGTGCCTGGAGTGTACAGGGAACCGGGGAGCTGTTTTTT
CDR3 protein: CAWSVQGTGELFF

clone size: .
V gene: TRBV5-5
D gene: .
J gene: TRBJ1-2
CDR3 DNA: TGTGCCAGCAGTCGCCGGGGAGGAGGCTACACCTTC
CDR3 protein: CASSRRGGGYTF

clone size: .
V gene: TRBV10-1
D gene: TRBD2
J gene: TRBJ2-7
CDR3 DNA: TGCGCCAGCAGTGAAGGACTAGCGGGAGTCGAGCAGTACTTC
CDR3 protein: CASSEGLAGVEQYF

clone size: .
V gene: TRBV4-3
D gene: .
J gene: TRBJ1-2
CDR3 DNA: TGCGCCAGCAGCCAAGAATTCCAGTATGGCTACACCTTC
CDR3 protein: CASSQEFQYGYTF

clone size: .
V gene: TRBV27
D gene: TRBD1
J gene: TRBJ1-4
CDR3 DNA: TGTGCCAGCAGGCCGGGGACAGGGGCTAATGAAAAACTGTTTTTT
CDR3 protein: CASRPGTGANEKLFF

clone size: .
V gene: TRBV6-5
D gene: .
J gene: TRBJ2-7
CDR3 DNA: TGTGCCAGCTCCAGGGTGACAGTCCCCGCCGAGCAGTACTTC
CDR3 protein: CASSRVTVPAEQYF

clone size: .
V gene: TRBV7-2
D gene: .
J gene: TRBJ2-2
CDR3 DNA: TGTGCCAGCAGCCAGGGGTCCGAAACCGGGGAGCTGTTTTTT
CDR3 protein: CASSQGSETGELFF

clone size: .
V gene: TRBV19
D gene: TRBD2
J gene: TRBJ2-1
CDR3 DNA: TGTGCCAGTAGTATTGGAGCGGGAGACTACAATGAGCAGTTCTTC
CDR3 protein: CASSIGAGDYNEQFF

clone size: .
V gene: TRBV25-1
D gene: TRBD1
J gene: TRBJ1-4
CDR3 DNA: TGTGCCAGCAGGGAGACAGGGCGGGTTGAAAAACTGTTTTTT
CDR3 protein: CASRETGRVEKLFF

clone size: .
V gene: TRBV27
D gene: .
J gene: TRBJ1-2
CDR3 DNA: TGTGCCAGCAGTAGGGGTAACTATGGCTACACCTTC
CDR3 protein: CASSRGNYGYTF

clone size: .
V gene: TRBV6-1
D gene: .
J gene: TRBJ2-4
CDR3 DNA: TGTGCCAGCAGACGTCCAACGTTGGGGGCGGACATTCAGTACTTC
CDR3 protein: CASRRPTLGADIQYF

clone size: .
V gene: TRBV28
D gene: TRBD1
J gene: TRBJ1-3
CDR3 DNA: TGTGCCAGCAGTTCCCCGGGACAGGCCTCTGGAAACACCATATATTTT
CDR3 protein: CASSSPGQASGNTIYF

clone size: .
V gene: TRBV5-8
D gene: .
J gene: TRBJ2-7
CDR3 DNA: TGTGCCAGCACCTCGGGGGTAGACGAGCAGTACTTC
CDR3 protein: CASTSGVDEQYF

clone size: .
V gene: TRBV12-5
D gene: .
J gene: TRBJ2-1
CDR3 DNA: TGTGCTAGTGGCCCCGGCCCGGGCGGGGAAGGGATCAATGAGCAGTTCTTC
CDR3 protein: CASGPGPGGEGINEQFF

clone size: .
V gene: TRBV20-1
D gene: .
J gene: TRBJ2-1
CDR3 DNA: TGCAGTGCTCGAGTCGATGAGCAGTTCTTC
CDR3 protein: CSARVDEQFF

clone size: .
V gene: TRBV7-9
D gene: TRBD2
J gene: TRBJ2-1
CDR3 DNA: TGTGCCAGCAGCTTATCAGCCAGCGGGAGGGCCAAGGGTGACAATGAGCAGTTCTTC
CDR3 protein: CASSLSASGRAKGDNEQFF

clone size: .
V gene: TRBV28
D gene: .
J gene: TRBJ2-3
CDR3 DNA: TGTGCCAGCACCCAACTCCCGCGCACAGATACGCAGTATTTT
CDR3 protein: CASTQLPRTDTQYF

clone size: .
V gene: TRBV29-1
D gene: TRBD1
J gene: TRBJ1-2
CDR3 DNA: TGCAGCGCGCAACAGGGGTCCTATGGCTACACCTTC
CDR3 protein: CSAQQGSYGYTF

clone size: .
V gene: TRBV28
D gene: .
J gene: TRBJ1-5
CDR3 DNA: TGTGCCAGCAATCCCCCACGGACAGCTACCAATCAGCCCCAGCATTTT
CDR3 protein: CASNPPRTATNQPQHF

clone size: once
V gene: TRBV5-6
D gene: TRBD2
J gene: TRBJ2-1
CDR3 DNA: TGTGCCAGCAGCCTAGGGGGAGGTCGACTAGCGGTATACAATGAGCAGTTCTTC
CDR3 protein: CASSLGGGRLAVYNEQFF

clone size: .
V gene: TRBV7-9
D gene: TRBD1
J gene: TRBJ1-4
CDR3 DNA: TGTGCCAGCAGCCCCCAACAGGGGGTAGGAGAAAAACTGTTTTTT
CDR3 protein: CASSPQQGVGEKLFF

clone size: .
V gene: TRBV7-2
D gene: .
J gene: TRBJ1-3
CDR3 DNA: TGTGCCAGCAGCTTAGCGGGGGGTCAGGAAAACACCATATATTTT
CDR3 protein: CASSLAGGQENTIYF

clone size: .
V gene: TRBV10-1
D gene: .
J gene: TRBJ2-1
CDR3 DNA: TGCGCCAGCAGTGAGTCGGGCGTGGGGGGTCATGAGCAGTTCTTC
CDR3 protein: CASSESGVGGHEQFF

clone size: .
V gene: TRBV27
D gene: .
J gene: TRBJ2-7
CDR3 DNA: TGTGCCAGCAGTCTTAAACTTAGCTCCTACGAGCAGTACTTC
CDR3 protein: CASSLKLSSYEQYF

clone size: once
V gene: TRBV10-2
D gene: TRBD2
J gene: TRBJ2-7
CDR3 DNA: TGCGCCAGCAGTGAGTCGATCGAGCGGGACGGCGGGCAGTACTTC
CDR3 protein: CASSESIERDGGQYF

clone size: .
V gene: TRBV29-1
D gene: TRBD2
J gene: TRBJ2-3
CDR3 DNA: TGCAGCGTAGCTAGCGGCGCGGTGGATACGCAGTATTTT
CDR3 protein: CSVASGAVDTQYF

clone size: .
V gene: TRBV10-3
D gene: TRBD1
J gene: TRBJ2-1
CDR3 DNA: TGTGCCATCAGTGAGTCGGCAGGGACAGGCGATGAGCAGTTCTTC
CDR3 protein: CAISESAGTGDEQFF